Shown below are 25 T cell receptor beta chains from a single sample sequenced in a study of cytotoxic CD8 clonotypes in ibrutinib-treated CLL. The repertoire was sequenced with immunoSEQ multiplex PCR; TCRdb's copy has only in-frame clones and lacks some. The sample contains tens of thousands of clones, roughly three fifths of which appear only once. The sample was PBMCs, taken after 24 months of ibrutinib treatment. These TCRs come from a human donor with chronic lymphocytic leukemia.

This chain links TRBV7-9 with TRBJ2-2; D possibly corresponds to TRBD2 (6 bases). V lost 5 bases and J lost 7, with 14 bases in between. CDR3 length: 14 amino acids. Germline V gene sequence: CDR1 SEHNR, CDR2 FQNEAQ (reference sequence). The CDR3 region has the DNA TGTGCCAGCAGCGACGGTGGGAGGAGCGGGGAGCTGTTTTTT. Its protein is CASSDGGRSGELFF. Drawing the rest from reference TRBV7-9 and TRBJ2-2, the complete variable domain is DTGVSQNPRHKITKRGQNVTFRCDPISEHNRLYWYRQTLGQGPEFLTYFQNEAQLEKSRLLSDRFSAERPKGSFSTLEIQRTEQGDSAMYLCASSDGGRSGELFFGEGSRLTVL.

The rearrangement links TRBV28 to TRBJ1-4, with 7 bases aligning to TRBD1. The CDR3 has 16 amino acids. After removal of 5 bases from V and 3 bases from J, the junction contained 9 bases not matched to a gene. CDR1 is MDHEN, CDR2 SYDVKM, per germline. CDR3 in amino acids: CASSQDRAWANEKLFF. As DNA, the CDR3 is TGTGCCAGCAGTCAAGACAGGGCGTGGGCTAATGAAAAACTGTTTTTT.

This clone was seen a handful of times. The CDR3 bases are TGCGCCAGTAGTAGGGTAGTCGGAGGTGAGCAGTTCTTC. Translation gives CASSRVVGGEQFF. This chain connects TRBV5-1 to TRBJ2-1; maybe TRBD2 (5 bases). The V gene lost 8 bases and the J gene lost 9 bases, with 18 bases spanning the gap. The CDR3 has 13 residues. In germline, CDR1 is SGHRS, CDR2 YFSETQ.

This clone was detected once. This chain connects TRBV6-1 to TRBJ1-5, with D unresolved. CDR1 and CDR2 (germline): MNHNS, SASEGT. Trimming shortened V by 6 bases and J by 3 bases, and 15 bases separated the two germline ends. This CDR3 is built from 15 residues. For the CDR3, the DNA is TGTGCCAGCAGCACAGCCTTTCATAACAATCAGCCCCAGCATTTT. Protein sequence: CASSTAFHNNQPQHF.

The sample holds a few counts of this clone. The CDR3 nucleotides read TGTGCCAGCAGCCAGGGGACCTATAATTCACCCCTCCACTTT. Its protein product is CASSQGTYNSPLHF. The chain carries TRBV5-6 and TRBJ1-6; D perhaps matches TRBD1 (6 bases). Trimming removed 4 bases from V and 2 bases from J, with 7 bases in between. CDR1 is SGHDT and CDR2 is YYEEEE in the germline V gene. The CDR3 loop spans 14 amino acids.

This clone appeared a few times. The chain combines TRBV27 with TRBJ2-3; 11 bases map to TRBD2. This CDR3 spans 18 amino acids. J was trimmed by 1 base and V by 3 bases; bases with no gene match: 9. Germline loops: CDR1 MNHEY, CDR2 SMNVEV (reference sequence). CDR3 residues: CASSFSPGLADGTDTQYF. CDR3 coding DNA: TGTGCCAGCAGTTTTTCCCCGGGACTAGCGGATGGCACAGATACGCAGTATTTT.

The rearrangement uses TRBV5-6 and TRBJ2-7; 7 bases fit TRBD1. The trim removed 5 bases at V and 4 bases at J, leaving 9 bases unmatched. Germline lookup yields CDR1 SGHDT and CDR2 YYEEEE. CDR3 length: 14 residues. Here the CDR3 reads CASRPIDRAYEQYV. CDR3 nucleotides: TGTGCCAGCAGACCGATCGACAGGGCTTACGAGCAGTACGTC.

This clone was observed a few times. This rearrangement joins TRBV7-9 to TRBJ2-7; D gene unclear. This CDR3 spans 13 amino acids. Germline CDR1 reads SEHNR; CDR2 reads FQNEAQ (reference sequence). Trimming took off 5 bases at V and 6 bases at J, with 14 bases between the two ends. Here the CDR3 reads CASSTRVAFEQYF. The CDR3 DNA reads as TGTGCCAGCAGCACCAGAGTGGCGTTCGAGCAGTACTTC.

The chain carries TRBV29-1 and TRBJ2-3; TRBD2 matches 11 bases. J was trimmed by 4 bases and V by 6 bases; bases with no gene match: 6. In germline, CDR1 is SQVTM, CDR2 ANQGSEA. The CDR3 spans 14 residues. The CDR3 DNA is TGCAGCGTGAAGACTAGCGGGATGTCAGATACGCAGTATTTT. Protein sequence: CSVKTSGMSDTQYF.

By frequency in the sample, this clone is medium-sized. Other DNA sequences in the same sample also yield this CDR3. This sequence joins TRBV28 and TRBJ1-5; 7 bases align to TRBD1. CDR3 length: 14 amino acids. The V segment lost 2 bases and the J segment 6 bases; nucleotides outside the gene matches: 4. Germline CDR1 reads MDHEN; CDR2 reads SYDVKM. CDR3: CASSLPDRFQPQHF. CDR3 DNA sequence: TGTGCCAGCAGTTTACCGGACAGGTTTCAGCCCCAGCATTTT.

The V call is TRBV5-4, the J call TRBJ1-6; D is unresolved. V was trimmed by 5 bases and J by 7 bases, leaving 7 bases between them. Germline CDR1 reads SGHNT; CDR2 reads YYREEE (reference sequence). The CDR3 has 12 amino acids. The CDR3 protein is CASRGRNSPLHF. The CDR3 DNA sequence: TGTGCCAGCAGGGGCAGGAATTCACCCCTCCACTTT.

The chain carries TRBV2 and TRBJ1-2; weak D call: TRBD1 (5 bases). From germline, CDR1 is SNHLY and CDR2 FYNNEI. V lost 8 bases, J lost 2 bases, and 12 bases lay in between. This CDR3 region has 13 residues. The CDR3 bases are TGTGCCAGCTCTAGGGCAGGGAACTATGGCTACACCTTC. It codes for CASSRAGNYGYTF. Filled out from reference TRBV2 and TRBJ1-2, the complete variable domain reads EPEVTQTPSHQVTQMGQEVILRCVPISNHLYFYWYRQILGQKVEFLVSFYNNEISEKSEIFDDQFSVERPDGSNFTLKIRSTKLEDSAMYFCASSRAGNYGYTFGSGTRLTVV.

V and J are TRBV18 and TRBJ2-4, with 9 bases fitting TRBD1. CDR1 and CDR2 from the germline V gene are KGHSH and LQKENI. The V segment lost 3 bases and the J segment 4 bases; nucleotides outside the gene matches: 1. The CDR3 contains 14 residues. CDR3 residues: CASSPGTGKNIQYF. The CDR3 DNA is TGTGCCAGCTCACCCGGGACAGGGAAAAACATTCAGTACTTC.

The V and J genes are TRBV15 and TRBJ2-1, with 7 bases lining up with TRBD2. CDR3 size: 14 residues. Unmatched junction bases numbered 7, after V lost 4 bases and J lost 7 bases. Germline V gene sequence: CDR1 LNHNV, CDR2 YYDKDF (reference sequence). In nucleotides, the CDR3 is TGTGCCACCAGCATAGCGGGTACTACAAATGAGCAGTTCTTC. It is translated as CATSIAGTTNEQFF.

CDR3 nucleotides: TGCGCCAGCAGCCCAACGGGACAGTTTATTATCTACAATGAGCAGTTCTTC. It yields the protein CASSPTGQFIIYNEQFF. The chain recombines TRBV4-1 with TRBJ2-1; 7 nucleotides match TRBD1. This CDR3 comprises 17 residues. V was clipped by 4 bases and J by 3 bases; unmatched bases: 12. In germline, CDR1 is MGHRA, CDR2 YSYEKL.

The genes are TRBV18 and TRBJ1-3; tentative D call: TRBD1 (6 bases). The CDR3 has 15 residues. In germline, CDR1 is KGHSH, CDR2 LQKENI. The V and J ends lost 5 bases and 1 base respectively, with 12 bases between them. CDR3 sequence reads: CASSKQGKSGNTIYF. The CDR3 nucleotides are TGTGCCAGCTCAAAGCAGGGGAAATCTGGAAACACCATATATTTT. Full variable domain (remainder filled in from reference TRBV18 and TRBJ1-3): NAGVMQNPRHLVRRRGQEARLRCSPMKGHSHVYWYRQLPEEGLKFMVYLQKENIIDESGMPKERFSAEFPKEGPSILRIQQVVRGDSAAYFCASSKQGKSGNTIYFGEGSWLTVV.

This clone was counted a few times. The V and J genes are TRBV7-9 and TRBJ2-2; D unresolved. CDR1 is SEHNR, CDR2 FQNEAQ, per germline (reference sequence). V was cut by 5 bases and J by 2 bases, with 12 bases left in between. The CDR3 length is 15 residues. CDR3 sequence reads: CASSHQRPNTGELFF. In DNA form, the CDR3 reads TGTGCCAGCAGCCATCAGAGACCTAACACCGGGGAGCTGTTTTTT.

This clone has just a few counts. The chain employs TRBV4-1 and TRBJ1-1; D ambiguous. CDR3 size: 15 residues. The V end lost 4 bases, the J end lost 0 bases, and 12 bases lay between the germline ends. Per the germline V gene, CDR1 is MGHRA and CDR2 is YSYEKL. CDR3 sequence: CASSLVNGVNTEAFF. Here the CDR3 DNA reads TGCGCCAGCAGCCTTGTTAACGGGGTGAACACTGAAGCTTTCTTT.

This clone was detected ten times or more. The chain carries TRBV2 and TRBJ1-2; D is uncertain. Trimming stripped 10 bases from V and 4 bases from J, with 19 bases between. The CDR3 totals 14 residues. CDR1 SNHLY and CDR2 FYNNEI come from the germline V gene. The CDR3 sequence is CATHRAPDSYGYTF. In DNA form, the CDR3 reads TGTGCCACTCACCGGGCCCCGGATAGCTATGGCTACACCTTC.

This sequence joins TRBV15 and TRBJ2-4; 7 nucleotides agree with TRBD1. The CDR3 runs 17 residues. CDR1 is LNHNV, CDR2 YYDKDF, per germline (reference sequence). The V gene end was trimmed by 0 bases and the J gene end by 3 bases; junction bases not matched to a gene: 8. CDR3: CATSRDDRVIGKNIQYF. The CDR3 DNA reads TGTGCCACCAGCAGAGATGACAGGGTGATCGGCAAAAACATTCAGTACTTC.

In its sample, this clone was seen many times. In nucleotides, the CDR3 is TGTGCCAGCAGCTTGGGAGGACAGGGAGGTGAAAAACTGTTTTTT. Amino acid sequence: CASSLGGQGGEKLFF. J is TRBJ1-4 and V is TRBV5-4; 8 positions match TRBD1. Germline lookup yields CDR1 SGHNT and CDR2 YYREEE (reference sequence). The V segment lost 0 bases and the J segment 7 bases; nucleotides outside the gene matches: 5. The CDR3 contains 15 residues.

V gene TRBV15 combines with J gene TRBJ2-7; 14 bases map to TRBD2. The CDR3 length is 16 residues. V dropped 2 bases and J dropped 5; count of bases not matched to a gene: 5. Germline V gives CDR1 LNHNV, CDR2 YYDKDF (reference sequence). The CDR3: CATSRSGLAGEDEQYF. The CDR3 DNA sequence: TGTGCCACCAGCAGATCGGGACTAGCGGGAGAGGACGAGCAGTACTTC.

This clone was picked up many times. For the CDR3, the DNA is TGTGCCAGCAGCTTAGGAGGGGGGAATCAGCCCCAGCATTTT. Encoded protein: CASSLGGGNQPQHF. The chain uses TRBV7-9 and TRBJ1-5; a weak D match, TRBD1 (6 bases). Trimming removed 1 base from V and 4 bases from J, with 8 bases in between. This CDR3 has 14 amino acids. Germline V lookup: CDR1 SEHNR, CDR2 FQNEAQ (reference sequence).

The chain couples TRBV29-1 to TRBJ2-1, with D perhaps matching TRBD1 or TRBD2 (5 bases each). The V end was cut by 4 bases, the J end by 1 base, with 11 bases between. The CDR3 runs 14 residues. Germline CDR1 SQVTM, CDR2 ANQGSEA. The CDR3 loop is CSVGGDRSYNEQFF. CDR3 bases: TGCAGCGTTGGGGGAGACAGATCCTACAATGAGCAGTTCTTC.

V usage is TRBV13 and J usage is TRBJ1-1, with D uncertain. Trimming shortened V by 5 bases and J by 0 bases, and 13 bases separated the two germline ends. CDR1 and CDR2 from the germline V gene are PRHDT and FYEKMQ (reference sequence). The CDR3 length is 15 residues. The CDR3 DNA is TGTGCCAGCAGCATTCGGGTCCGTATGAACACTGAAGCTTTCTTT. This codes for CASSIRVRMNTEAFF.